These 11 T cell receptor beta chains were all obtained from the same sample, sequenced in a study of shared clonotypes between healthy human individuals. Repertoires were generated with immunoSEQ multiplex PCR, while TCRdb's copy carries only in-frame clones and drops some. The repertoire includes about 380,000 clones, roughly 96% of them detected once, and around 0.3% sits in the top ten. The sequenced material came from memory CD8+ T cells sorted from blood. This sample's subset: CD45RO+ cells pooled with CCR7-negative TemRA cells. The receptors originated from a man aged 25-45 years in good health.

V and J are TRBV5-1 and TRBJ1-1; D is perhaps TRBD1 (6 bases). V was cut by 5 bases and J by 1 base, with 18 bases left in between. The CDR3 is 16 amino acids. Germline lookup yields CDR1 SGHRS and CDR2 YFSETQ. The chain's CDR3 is CASREAGVPPNTEAFF. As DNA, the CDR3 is TGCGCCAGCAGGGAAGCAGGGGTCCCCCCGAACACTGAAGCTTTCTTT. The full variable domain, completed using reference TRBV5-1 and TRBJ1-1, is KAGVTQTPRYLIKTRGQQVTLSCSPISGHRSVSWYQQTPGQGLQFLFEYFSETQRNKGNFPGRFSGRQFSNSRSEMNVSTLELGDSALYLCASREAGVPPNTEAFFGQGTRLTVV.

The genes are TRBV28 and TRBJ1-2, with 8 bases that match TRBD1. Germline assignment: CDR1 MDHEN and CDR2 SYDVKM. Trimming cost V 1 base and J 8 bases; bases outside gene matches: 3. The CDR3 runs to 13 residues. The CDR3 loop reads CASSLLAGGGYTF. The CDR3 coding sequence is TGTGCCAGCAGTTTATTGGCAGGGGGCGGCTACACCTTC.

This chain's CDR3 is CASRTWGNQPQHF. The DNA of the CDR3 is TGTGCCAGCCGAACTTGGGGGAATCAGCCCCAGCATTTT. The chain couples TRBV19 to TRBJ1-5; D possibly corresponds to TRBD1 (5 bases). Per germline, CDR1 LNHDA and CDR2 SQIVND (reference sequence). The V gene lost 9 bases and the J gene lost 4 bases, with 13 bases spanning the gap. The length of the CDR3 is 13 residues. Based on the CDR3 plus reference TRBV19 and TRBJ1-5, the full variable domain is DGGITQSPKYLFRKEGQNVTLSCEQNLNHDAMYWYRQDPGQGLRLIYYSQIVNDFQKGDIAEGYSVSREKKESFPLTVTSAQKNPTAFYLCASRTWGNQPQHFGDGTRLSIL.

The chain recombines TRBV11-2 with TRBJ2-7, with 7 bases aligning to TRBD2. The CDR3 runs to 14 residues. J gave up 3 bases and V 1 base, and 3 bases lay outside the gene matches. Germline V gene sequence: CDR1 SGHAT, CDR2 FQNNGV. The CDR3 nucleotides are TGTGCCAGCAGCTTAGCTCCTAGCGGCTACGAGCAGTACTTC. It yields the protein CASSLAPSGYEQYF.

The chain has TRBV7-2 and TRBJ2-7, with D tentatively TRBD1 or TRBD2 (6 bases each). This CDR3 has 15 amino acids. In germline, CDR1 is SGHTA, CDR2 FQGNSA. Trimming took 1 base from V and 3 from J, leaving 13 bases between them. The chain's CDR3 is CASSLVGGSGYEQYF. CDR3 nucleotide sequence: TGTGCCAGCAGCTTAGTAGGGGGGAGTGGCTACGAGCAGTACTTC. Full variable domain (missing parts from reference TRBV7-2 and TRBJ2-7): GAGVSQSPSNKVTEKGKDVELRCDPISGHTALYWYRQSLGQGLEFLIYFQGNSAPDKSGLPSDRFSAERTGGSVSTLTIQRTQQEDSAVYLCASSLVGGSGYEQYFGPGTRLTVT.

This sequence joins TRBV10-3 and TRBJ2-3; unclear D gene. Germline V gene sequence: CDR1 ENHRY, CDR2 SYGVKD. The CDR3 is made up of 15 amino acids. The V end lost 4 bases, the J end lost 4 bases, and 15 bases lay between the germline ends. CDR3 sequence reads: CAISVVFYDPDTQYF. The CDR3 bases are TGTGCCATCAGTGTTGTATTTTATGACCCAGATACGCAGTATTTT.

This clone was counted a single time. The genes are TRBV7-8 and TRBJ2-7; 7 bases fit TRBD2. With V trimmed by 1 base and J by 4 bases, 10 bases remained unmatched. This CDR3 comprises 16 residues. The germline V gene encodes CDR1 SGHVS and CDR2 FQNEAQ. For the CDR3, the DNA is TGTGCCAGCAGCTTAGAGGTCTCGCGGGAGTGGTACGAGCAGTACTTC. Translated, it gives CASSLEVSREWYEQYF.

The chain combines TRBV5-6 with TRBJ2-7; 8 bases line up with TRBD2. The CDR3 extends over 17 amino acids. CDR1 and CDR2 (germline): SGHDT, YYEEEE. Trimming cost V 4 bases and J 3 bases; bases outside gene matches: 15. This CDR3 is CASSLNTPGTSNYEQYF. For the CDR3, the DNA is TGTGCCAGCAGCCTAAATACTCCCGGGACTAGTAACTACGAGCAGTACTTC.

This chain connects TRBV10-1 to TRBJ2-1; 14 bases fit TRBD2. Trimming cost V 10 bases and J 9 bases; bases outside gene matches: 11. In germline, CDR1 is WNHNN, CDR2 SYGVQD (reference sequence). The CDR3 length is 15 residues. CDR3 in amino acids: CAITPGTSGRPEQFF. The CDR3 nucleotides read TGCGCCATCACACCCGGGACTAGCGGGAGACCTGAGCAGTTCTTC.

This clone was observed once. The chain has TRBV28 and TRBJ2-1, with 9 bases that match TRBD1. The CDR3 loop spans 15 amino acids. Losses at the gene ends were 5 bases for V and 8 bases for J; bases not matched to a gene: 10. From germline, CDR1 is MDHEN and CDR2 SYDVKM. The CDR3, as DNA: TGTGCCAGCAGTCGTATCGACAGGGGGAGGGATGAGCAGTTCTTC. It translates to CASSRIDRGRDEQFF. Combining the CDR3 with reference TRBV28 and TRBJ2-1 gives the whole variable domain DVKVTQSSRYLVKRTGEKVFLECVQDMDHENMFWYRQDPGLGLRLIYFSYDVKMKEKGDIPEGYSVSREKKERFSLILESASTNQTSMYLCASSRIDRGRDEQFFGPGTRLTVL.

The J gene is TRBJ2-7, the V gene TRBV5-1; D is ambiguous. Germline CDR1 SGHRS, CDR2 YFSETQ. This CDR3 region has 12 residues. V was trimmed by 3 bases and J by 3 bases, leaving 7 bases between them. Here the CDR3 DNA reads TGCGCCAGCAGCTCCATCGACTACGAGCAGTACTTC. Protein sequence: CASSSIDYEQYF.